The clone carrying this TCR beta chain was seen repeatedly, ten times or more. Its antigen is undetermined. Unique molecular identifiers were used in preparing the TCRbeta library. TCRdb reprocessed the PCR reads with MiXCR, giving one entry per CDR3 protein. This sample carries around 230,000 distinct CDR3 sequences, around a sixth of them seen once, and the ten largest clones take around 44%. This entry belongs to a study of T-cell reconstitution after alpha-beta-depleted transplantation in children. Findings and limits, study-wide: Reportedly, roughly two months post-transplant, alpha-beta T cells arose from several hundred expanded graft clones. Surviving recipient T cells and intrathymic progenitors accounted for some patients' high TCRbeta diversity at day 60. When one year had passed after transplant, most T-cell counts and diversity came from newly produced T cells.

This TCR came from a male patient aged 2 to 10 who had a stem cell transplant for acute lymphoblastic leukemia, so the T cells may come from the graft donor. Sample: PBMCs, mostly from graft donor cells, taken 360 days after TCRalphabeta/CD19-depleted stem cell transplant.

The CDR3, as DNA: TGTGCCAGCAGCTCGGACAGGGGGACATACGAGCAGTACTTC. This sequence encodes CASSSDRGTYEQYF. The rearrangement links TRBV7-9 to TRBJ2-7; 10 positions match TRBD1. Trimming took 4 bases from V and 4 from J; bases not matched to a gene: 4. CDR1 and CDR2 from the germline V gene are SEHNR and FQNEAQ (reference sequence). This CDR3 has 14 amino acids.